Listed below are T cell receptor beta chains from one sample, sequenced in a study of T cells after yellow fever vaccination. TCRdb itself ran the 5' RACE reads through MiXCR, one entry per CDR3 protein. Seen here are roughly 500,000 distinct CDR3 sequences, around 21% observed once, and the top ten hold about 13%. The sequences come from PBMCs, collected 15 days after the yellow fever booster vaccination. The receptors shown here come from a man aged 25 to 40 who received the YFV17D yellow fever vaccine. Both conserved end residues are part of each CDR3. The D gene is left open where the match is weak. Size values are once, few and many counts, or a class for expanded clones, and some rows have none.

D,V,J,size,CDR3
TRBD1,TRBV4-3,TRBJ2-1,NA,CASSQDHRQGWDEQFF
NA,TRBV5-1,TRBJ2-5,NA,CASSLYGRRSVETQYF
TRBD2,TRBV7-2,TRBJ2-1,few,CASSLLAGGKNEQFF
NA,TRBV7-6,TRBJ2-1,NA,CASSFLAMGGEQFF
NA,TRBV20-1,TRBJ2-7,NA,CSAIRGTPHYEQYF
NA,TRBV30,TRBJ1-1,NA,CARTGTTRTEAFF
NA,TRBV20-1,TRBJ1-5,few,CSARGINQPQHF
NA,TRBV7-2,TRBJ2-3,NA,CASSSPPGPSTGTQYF
NA,TRBV29-1,TRBJ2-5,few,CSAFPSGSGQETQYF
NA,TRBV6-1,TRBJ2-2,few,CASSAAWDTGELFF
NA,TRBV5-6,TRBJ2-7,few,CASSFQNDYEQYF
NA,TRBV5-1,TRBJ2-1,once,CASSPPTSSSYNEQFF
NA,TRBV29-1,TRBJ2-1,few,CSGGPNSYNEQFF
NA,TRBV5-1,TRBJ2-5,few,CASSLGPPQGETQYF
TRBD2,TRBV10-3,TRBJ2-1,NA,CAISALAGVGNEQFF
NA,TRBV29-1,TRBJ2-7,NA,CSVDELGEQYF
NA,TRBV5-1,TRBJ2-1,few,CASESGSAYNEQFF
NA,TRBV4-3,TRBJ2-2,NA,CASSQDGGNTGELFF
NA,TRBV27,TRBJ2-5,NA,CASSNRDSMYF
NA,TRBV3-1,TRBJ1-1,NA,CASSPHLRQYTEAFF